What follows is one T cell receptor (beta chain) and its context. Its target is unknown. Germline assignment: CDR1 MNHEY and CDR2 SMNVEV (reference sequence). V lost 5 bases, J lost 4 bases, and 21 bases stayed unmatched. The CDR3 has 19 residues. This specimen comes from a study of cytomegalovirus exposure and HLA in healthy donors. On the study more broadly: The same platform used for the 666 first-cohort repertoires was also used for the roughly 130 validation repertoires, as a later analysis reported. Study conclusions and caveats: Specificity for CMV antigens was confirmed in vitro for a few of the CMV-associated chains. Researchers counted over 150 TCR beta chains as cytomegalovirus-associated.

Assay used: immunoSEQ multiplex PCR; TCRdb lists only in-frame clones, some missing. In the table there are roughly 350,000 clones, more than 80% of which are singletons. V is TRBV27 and J is TRBJ1-2, with 8 bases that match TRBD1. This sequence originates from a woman aged 18-29 years in good health and CMV-seronegative. Input material: PBMCs. The CDR3 DNA follows: TGTGCCAGCAGTCCTCTAGGAGCGGTCGGACAGGGTGTATTCTATGGCTACACCTTC. Protein product: CASSPLGAVGQGVFYGYTF.